These 6 T cell receptor beta chains share one sample of origin, sequenced in a study of human T cells and chemical hapten exposure. One entry per CDR3 protein, called by TCRdb with MiXCR from the RACE reads. The data hold about 98,000 distinct CDR3 sequences, with less than 14% observed a single time. Time point here: pre-sensitization, week 0. Noted treatment: therapeutic diphenylcyclopropenone sensitization with weekly scalp DPC. The source was whole blood, collected in connection with sensitization to the hapten diphenylcyclopropenone (DPC). The origin of the receptors is a woman aged 60-75 years with alopecia areata. Some clones in this sample may be carry-over from other donors' samples.

This clonotype was counted a few times. The chain combines TRBV3-1 with TRBJ2-7, with TRBD2 identical over 12 bases. CDR3 length equals 16 residues. The J segment lost 1 base and the V segment lost 3 bases, leaving 4 bases of the junction unmatched. CDR1 is LGHDT, CDR2 YNNKEL, per germline (reference sequence). This CDR3 reads CASSQTSGGSSYEQYF. CDR3 DNA: TGTGCCAGCAGCCAGACTAGCGGGGGATCTTCCTACGAGCAGTACTTC.

This clonotype was observed many times. V usage is TRBV24-1 and J usage is TRBJ2-1, with TRBD2 matching over 8 bases. The CDR3 length is 15 residues. CDR1 is KGHDR, CDR2 SFDVKD, per germline. Trimming took 5 bases from V and 8 from J; bases not matched to a gene: 10. CDR3 DNA: TGTGCCACCAGTGCCTCGGGACTAGTTGGCGATGAGCAGTTCTTC. Its protein product is CATSASGLVGDEQFF.

This clonotype was seen more than once but under ten times. The chain carries TRBV4-1 and TRBJ2-7; D is unclear. V shed 1 base and J shed 6 bases, with 10 bases lying between them. CDR3 length equals 13 residues. The germline CDR1 and CDR2 sequences are MGHRA and YSYEKL. This CDR3 reads CASSQGSQSEQYF. DNA for the CDR3: TGCGCCAGCAGCCAAGGGTCCCAGAGCGAGCAGTACTTC.

This clonotype occurred many times. The chain has TRBV7-9 and TRBJ1-4, with D unresolved. The CDR3 is made up of 12 amino acids. Germline CDR1 and CDR2: SEHNR and FQNEAQ (reference sequence). Trimming left V 5 bases short and J 8 bases short, with 9 bases between. In nucleotides, the CDR3 is TGTGCCAGCAGCCGCCTGGGGGAAAAACTGTTTTTT. It is translated as CASSRLGEKLFF.

The chain links TRBV15 to TRBJ2-7; D unclear. Germline V gives CDR1 LNHNV, CDR2 YYDKDF (reference sequence). Trimming pared 5 bases from V and 2 bases from J, leaving 16 bases between. The CDR3 is 15 residues long. The CDR3 region has the DNA TGTGCCACCAGCCCCCGGTTCGCACTGACCTACGAGCAGTACTTC. Amino acids: CATSPRFALTYEQYF. Together with reference TRBV15 and TRBJ2-7, the CDR3 gives the full variable domain: DAMVIQNPRYQVTQFGKPVTLSCSQTLNHNVMYWYQQKSSQAPKLLFHYYDKDFNNEADTPDNFQSRRPNTSFCFLDIRSPGLGDTAMYLCATSPRFALTYEQYFGPGTRLTVT.

The gene calls are TRBV4-1 and TRBJ1-3; no clear D gene. The ends were cut back, 0 bases at V and 5 bases at J, with 17 bases in the middle. CDR1 and CDR2 (germline): MGHRA, YSYEKL. CDR3 length: 17 amino acids. CDR3 region: CASSQDVTASNRNTIYF. As DNA, the CDR3 is TGCGCCAGCAGCCAAGATGTCACCGCATCGAATAGAAACACCATATATTTT.